This entry lists 32 T cell receptor beta chains sequenced from one sample in a study of Ad26.COV2.S vaccination and SARS-CoV-2 variants. Only in-frame clones appear in the TCRdb table, and some are missing; sequencing was by immunoSEQ multiplex PCR. The sample has 300,000 to 400,000 clones; 92% are singletons. The sequenced sample was peripheral blood, obtained after recovery from COVID-19. The receptor set was obtained from a human donor who had recovered from COVID-19.

The rearrangement links TRBV10-3 to TRBJ2-1; 7 bases fit TRBD1. Germline V CDR1 and CDR2: ENHRY, SYGVKD. CDR3 length: 13 residues. Losses at the gene ends were 11 bases for V and 5 bases for J; bases not matched to a gene: 9. CDR3 bases: TGTGCCCAGGGGGTGGGGCAAAACAATGAGCAGTTCTTC. It encodes CAQGVGQNNEQFF.

The chain links TRBV6-5 to TRBJ2-1; weak D call: TRBD1 (6 bases). With 1 base removed from V and 4 bases from J, the gap between germline ends came to 11 bases. CDR3 length: 15 residues. Per germline, CDR1 MNHEY and CDR2 SVGAGI. CDR3 amino acids: CASSYYTGLYNEQFF. CDR3 sequence (DNA): TGTGCCAGCAGTTACTACACAGGGCTGTACAATGAGCAGTTCTTC.

This chain connects TRBV12-3 or TRBV12-4 to TRBJ1-2, with unresolved D. Trimming shortened V by 4 bases and J by 14 bases, and 17 bases separated the two germline ends. This CDR3 has 12 amino acids. In DNA, the CDR3 is TGTGCCAGCAGTTCAGCCTGGTCTTGGTTAACCTTC. Translation: CASSSAWSWLTF.

This chain links TRBV5-6 with TRBJ1-2; D gene ambiguous. The CDR3 runs to 14 residues. Per the germline V gene, CDR1 is SGHDT and CDR2 is YYEEEE. V lost 4 bases to trimming and J lost 4 bases, with 14 bases between them. The CDR3 nucleotides read TGTGCCAGCAGCCCCGGTAAGGGCCTCTATGGCTACACCTTC. This sequence encodes CASSPGKGLYGYTF.

The chain carries TRBV19 and TRBJ1-5, with TRBD1 matching over 8 bases. Germline CDR1 LNHDA, CDR2 SQIVND (reference sequence). The V segment lost 3 bases and the J segment 0 bases; nucleotides outside the gene matches: 19. The CDR3 length is 21 residues. The CDR3 coding sequence is TGTGCCAGTAGTATTGAGCTCCAACGGGCCGGGACAGGATATAGCAATCAGCCCCAGCATTTT. Translated: CASSIELQRAGTGYSNQPQHF. Together with reference TRBV19 and TRBJ1-5, the CDR3 gives the full variable domain: DGGITQSPKYLFRKEGQNVTLSCEQNLNHDAMYWYRQDPGQGLRLIYYSQIVNDFQKGDIAEGYSVSREKKESFPLTVTSAQKNPTAFYLCASSIELQRAGTGYSNQPQHFGDGTRLSIL.

The chain recombines TRBV7-2 with TRBJ2-7, with TRBD1 as a possible D gene (5 bases). This CDR3 comprises 16 residues. The germline V and J ends were trimmed by 1 base and 6 bases, with 19 bases remaining between them. The germline V gene has CDR1 SGHTA and CDR2 FQGNSA. DNA for the CDR3: TGTGCCAGCAGCTTAGAAGGCAACAGGCCGTTCGTCGAGCAGTACTTC. It codes for CASSLEGNRPFVEQYF.

V usage is TRBV18 and J usage is TRBJ1-2; 9 nucleotides match TRBD1. Germline lookup yields CDR1 KGHSH and CDR2 LQKENI. This CDR3 is 13 amino acids long. V lost 6 bases, J lost 7 bases, and 6 bases stayed unmatched. CDR3 amino acids: CASSAGTGPGYTF. For the CDR3, the DNA is TGTGCCAGCTCGGCTGGGACAGGGCCTGGCTACACCTTC. Full variable domain (rest looked up from reference TRBV18 and TRBJ1-2): NAGVMQNPRHLVRRRGQEARLRCSPMKGHSHVYWYRQLPEEGLKFMVYLQKENIIDESGMPKERFSAEFPKEGPSILRIQQVVRGDSAAYFCASSAGTGPGYTFGSGTRLTVV.

The rearrangement joins TRBV19 to TRBJ1-1, with a possible D match to TRBD1 (5 bases). Germline loops: CDR1 LNHDA, CDR2 SQIVND (reference sequence). The germline V and J ends were trimmed by 7 bases and 3 bases, with 15 bases remaining between them. CDR3 length: 14 residues. The CDR3 DNA sequence: TGTGCCAGTATCCTGGGCCGGGGCTACACTGAAGCTTTCTTT. Its protein product is CASILGRGYTEAFF.

V and J are TRBV5-1 and TRBJ2-5; TRBD2 agrees at 7 bases. With V trimmed by 1 base and J by 5 bases, 5 bases remained unmatched. This CDR3 has 14 amino acids. Per germline, CDR1 SGHRS and CDR2 YFSETQ. CDR3 amino acids: CASSLTGGRETQYF. CDR3 bases: TGCGCCAGCAGCTTGACGGGGGGAAGGGAGACCCAGTACTTC. The entire variable domain, with the rest obtained from reference TRBV5-1 and TRBJ2-5, is as follows: KAGVTQTPRYLIKTRGQQVTLSCSPISGHRSVSWYQQTPGQGLQFLFEYFSETQRNKGNFPGRFSGRQFSNSRSEMNVSTLELGDSALYLCASSLTGGRETQYFGPGTRLLVL.

There are a few counts of this clone. The chain recombines TRBV11-2 with TRBJ1-4; D is perhaps TRBD1 (6 bases). V lost 2 bases and J 4 bases, leaving 14 bases between the germline ends. This CDR3 comprises 16 residues. Germline V CDR1 and CDR2: SGHAT, FQNNGV. The CDR3 DNA reads TGTGCCAGCAGCTTAACCCGGACAGCCTATAATGAAAAACTGTTTTTT. Translated, it gives CASSLTRTAYNEKLFF. The full variable domain, completed using reference TRBV11-2 and TRBJ1-4, is EAGVAQSPRYKIIEKRQSVAFWCNPISGHATLYWYQQILGQGPKLLIQFQNNGVVDDSQLPKDRFSAERLKGVDSTLKIQPAKLEDSAVYLCASSLTRTAYNEKLFFGSGTQLSVL.

The chain recombines TRBV10-2 with TRBJ1-6, with no clear D. The V gene's germline CDR1 is WSHSY and CDR2 SAAADI. This CDR3 has 15 residues. Trimming cost V 2 bases and J 2 bases, with 7 bases left between them. CDR3 nucleotides: TGCGCCAGCAGTGAGGGGCAGCCCTATAATTCACCCCTCCACTTT. Its translation is CASSEGQPYNSPLHF.

The rearrangement uses TRBV9 and TRBJ1-2, with D uncertain. Trimming took off 3 bases at V and 2 bases at J, with 5 bases between the two ends. The CDR3 extends over 12 amino acids. Germline CDR1 SGDLS, CDR2 YYNGEE. The CDR3 sequence is CASSDRNYGYTF. CDR3 DNA sequence: TGTGCCAGCAGCGACAGAAACTATGGCTACACCTTC.

The rearrangement uses TRBV5-5 and TRBJ2-5; 8 bases match TRBD1. The V and J ends lost 1 base and 3 bases, in that order; junction bases with no gene match: 5. There are 15 residues in the CDR3. Germline V gene data show CDR1 as SGHKS and CDR2 as YYEKEE (reference sequence). In DNA form, the CDR3 reads TGTGCCAGCAGCTTGCTGTCAGGGGGCGAAGAGACCCAGTACTTC. Translating it yields CASSLLSGGEETQYF.

The J gene is TRBJ1-4, the V gene TRBV19; tentative D call: TRBD1 (6 bases). The CDR3 is made up of 14 amino acids. The germline V gene has CDR1 LNHDA and CDR2 SQIVND (reference sequence). With 6 bases removed from V and 4 bases from J, the gap between germline ends came to 12 bases. In DNA form, the CDR3 reads TGTGCCAGTAGGACCGGGACAAGTAATGAAAAACTGTTTTTT. Translation: CASRTGTSNEKLFF.

The chain has TRBV6-1 and TRBJ2-2, with TRBD1 identical over 8 bases. The germline V gene has CDR1 MNHNS and CDR2 SASEGT. This CDR3 has 16 amino acids. The V gene end was trimmed by 2 bases and the J gene end by 7 bases; junction bases not matched to a gene: 9. The CDR3 DNA reads as TGTGCCAGCAGTGAATTTCCGCAGGGGGCAGTCGGGGAGCTGTTTTTT. Its protein product is CASSEFPQGAVGELFF.

The V call is TRBV27, the J call TRBJ1-1; D ambiguous. Trimming shortened V by 3 bases and J by 4 bases, and 9 bases separated the two germline ends. Per germline, CDR1 MNHEY and CDR2 SMNVEV (reference sequence). The CDR3 totals 13 residues. The CDR3 spells CASSLSRFTEAFF. The CDR3 DNA reads TGTGCCAGCAGTTTGTCCAGATTCACTGAAGCTTTCTTT.

This chain's CDR3 is CSASVGGNTGELFF. DNA for the CDR3: TGCAGTGCTAGTGTCGGGGGCAACACCGGGGAGCTGTTTTTT. The genes are TRBV20-1 and TRBJ2-2, with D perhaps matching TRBD1 or TRBD2 (6 bases each). CDR3 size: 14 residues. CDR1 and CDR2 from the germline V gene are DFQATT and SNEGSKA (reference sequence). The germline V and J ends were trimmed by 3 bases and 2 bases, with 10 bases remaining between them.

The rearrangement joins TRBV6-6 to TRBJ1-6, with 8 nucleotides matching TRBD1. Germline V gene lookup returns CDR1 MNHNY and CDR2 SVGAGI (reference sequence). The CDR3 length is 18 residues. V trimming: 5 bases; J trimming: 5 bases; junction bases outside the gene matches: 14. CDR3 nucleotide sequence: TGTGCCAGCAGTCCCAAGGGGGCTGGGACAGGCGATAATTCACCCCTCCACTTT. Amino acids: CASSPKGAGTGDNSPLHF.

The chain couples TRBV5-6 to TRBJ1-1; no firm D call. CDR3 length: 13 amino acids. Deletions cut 0 bases from V and 8 bases from J, with 11 bases between. Germline V CDR1 and CDR2: SGHDT, YYEEEE. Here the CDR3 reads CASSLAAIYEAFF. In DNA, the CDR3 is TGTGCCAGCAGCTTGGCCGCAATTTACGAAGCTTTCTTT.

The chain links TRBV25-1 to TRBJ2-6, with D perhaps assigned TRBD1 or TRBD2 (5 bases each). The V gene's germline CDR1 is MGHDK and CDR2 SYGVNS. V was cut by 10 bases and J by 2 bases, with 21 bases left in between. The CDR3 loop spans 17 amino acids. CDR3 nucleotide sequence: TGTGCCAAGTGGGTAAAGGGACCGCCGCCTGGGGCCAACGTCCTGACTTTC. It translates to CAKWVKGPPPGANVLTF.

This chain links TRBV5-1 with TRBJ2-7; D perhaps matches TRBD1 (6 bases). The V and J ends lost 4 bases and 0 bases respectively, with 17 bases between them. The V gene's germline CDR1 is SGHRS and CDR2 YFSETQ. The CDR3 loop spans 16 amino acids. CDR3: CASSKNAEGGSYEQYF. The CDR3 DNA reads as TGCGCCAGCAGCAAAAACGCCGAAGGGGGCTCCTACGAGCAGTACTTC.

CDR3 loop: CASSYFPGSEQYF. Written as DNA, the CDR3 is TGTGCCAGCAGTTACTTCCCCGGAAGCGAGCAGTACTTC. This rearrangement joins TRBV6-5 to TRBJ2-7; D remains unclear. The CDR3 is 13 residues long. The germline gives CDR1 MNHEY, CDR2 SVGAGI. Trimming took 1 base from V and 6 from J, leaving 10 bases between them.

The CDR3 nucleotides are TGTGCCAGCAGCCAACCCGGACTAGGCTTTTATGAGCAGTTCTTC. Its translation is CASSQPGLGFYEQFF. This chain uses TRBV3-1 (or the pseudogene TRBV3-2) with TRBJ2-1; 7 nucleotides agree with TRBD2. In germline, CDR1 is LGHDT, CDR2 YNNKEL (reference sequence). This CDR3 is 15 amino acids long. The ends lost 2 bases at V and 8 bases at J; junction bases unmatched: 9.

V and J are TRBV6-2 or TRBV6-3 and TRBJ1-5; 7 positions match TRBD1. Per the germline V gene, CDR1 is MNHEY and CDR2 is SVGEGT. This CDR3 contains 15 residues. Trimming removed 5 bases from V and 6 bases from J; junction bases left unmatched: 10. CDR3 residues: CASSLGDRDLQPQHF. The CDR3 DNA reads TGTGCCAGCAGTCTAGGAGACAGGGATCTTCAGCCCCAGCATTTT.

The chain links TRBV4-3 to TRBJ2-7, with D possibly matching TRBD2 (6 bases). Between the trimmed V and J ends, which lost 0 bases and 6 bases, there was a span of 18 bases. From germline, CDR1 is LGHNA and CDR2 YSLEER. This CDR3 is 16 amino acids long. CDR3 residues: CASSQDYGTLGIEQYF. In DNA form, the CDR3 reads TGCGCCAGCAGCCAAGATTACGGGACTCTTGGCATCGAGCAGTACTTC.

V is TRBV5-6 and J is TRBJ1-2; D gene unclear. Per the germline V gene, CDR1 is SGHDT and CDR2 is YYEEEE. CDR3 length: 13 residues. V was shortened by 1 base and J by 7 bases, with 11 bases between the two germline ends. In nucleotides, the CDR3 is TGTGCCAGCAGCTTGAGTACGGCCCCTGGCTACACCTTC. As protein: CASSLSTAPGYTF.

The rearrangement joins TRBV6-5 to TRBJ1-1, with D unclear. V lost 8 bases and J lost 3, with 16 bases in between. Looked up from germline, CDR1 is MNHEY and CDR2 is SVGAGI. The CDR3 consists of 14 residues. CDR3 sequence (DNA): TGTGCCAGCTCGGAATCGCGTAGGGACACTGAAGCTTTCTTT. The encoded protein is CASSESRRDTEAFF.

This chain connects TRBV19 to TRBJ2-3, with 10 bases fitting TRBD2. Germline CDR1 and CDR2: LNHDA and SQIVND (reference sequence). CDR3 length equals 15 residues. V shed 7 bases, J shed 5 bases, and the junction held 9 bases outside the gene matches. The CDR3 region has the DNA TGTGCCAGTACCCCACAAGCGGGGGGGGAAGATACGCAGTATTTT. Translated: CASTPQAGGEDTQYF.

This clone turned up a few times. This chain joins TRBV2 and TRBJ1-1; D ambiguous. CDR1 SNHLY and CDR2 FYNNEI come from the germline V gene. The V and J ends lost 1 base and 7 bases respectively, with 10 bases between them. The CDR3 is made up of 13 amino acids. This chain's CDR3 is CASSEVSGYEAFF. For the CDR3, the DNA is TGTGCCAGCAGTGAAGTCTCGGGGTATGAAGCTTTCTTT.

For the CDR3, the DNA is TGCAGCGTTGACCAAAGACAGATGGCCGGCTACACCTTC. Translation: CSVDQRQMAGYTF. This chain uses TRBV29-1 with TRBJ1-2; TRBD1 might be the D (5 bases). Trimming took off 3 bases at V and 8 bases at J, with 16 bases between the two ends. Germline lookup yields CDR1 SQVTM and CDR2 ANQGSEA. The CDR3 consists of 13 residues.

The chain links TRBV9 to TRBJ2-5; D uncertain. Trimming took off 3 bases at V and 1 base at J, with 13 bases between the two ends. The germline V gene has CDR1 SGDLS and CDR2 YYNGEE. The CDR3 has 15 amino acids. The CDR3 DNA is TGTGCCAGCAGCGCTGGGCCCGGAAGCCAAGAGACCCAGTACTTC. Translated, it gives CASSAGPGSQETQYF.

This CDR3 reads CASSRQVSSGNTIYF. CDR3 sequence (DNA): TGTGCCAGCAGCCGACAGGTAAGCTCTGGAAACACCATATATTTT. This chain uses TRBV5-6 with TRBJ1-3; a weak D match, TRBD1 (6 bases). The CDR3 extends over 15 amino acids. The V end lost 4 bases, the J end lost 0 bases, and 11 bases lay between the germline ends. Looked up from germline, CDR1 is SGHDT and CDR2 is YYEEEE.